This T cell receptor beta chain was found in a study of blood T cell repertoires in COVID-19. About the study: COVID-19 samples collected from the United States, Italy and Spain covered acute and convalescent phases.

The germline V gene has CDR1 MNHEY and CDR2 SVGAGI. The V end lost 2 bases, the J end lost 6 bases, and 11 bases lay between the germline ends. The CDR3 runs to 15 residues. As processed by the authors: By means of reference gene primer amplification, nucleated cell counts were estimated. Clones were read by immunoSEQ multiplex PCR, and TCRdb kept only the in-frame ones, dropping some. V and J calls and clone size are as listed in that table; D and trimming were resolved from the DNA. The data contain about 120,000 clones, around 64% of them singletons. The genes are TRBV6-5 and TRBJ1-6; D is unclear. The clonotype was recovered from a human donor with acute or convalescent COVID-19. The donor label of this sample is uncertain. Sequencing was carried out using peripheral blood. CDR3 in amino acids: CASSYGAAINSPLHF. The CDR3 coding sequence is TGTGCCAGCAGTTACGGAGCTGCTATTAATTCACCCCTCCACTTT.